This T cell receptor (beta chain) was sequenced in a study of T cell repertoires in cytomegalovirus infection. The overall study: HLA-C-restricted CMV epitopes, recently identified, and well-studied HLA-B-restricted ones were used by the study. A matching HLA type, together with CMV infection, was signaled by public TCR beta signatures. The study, taken as a whole, reports: CMV-specific TCR beta clonotypes restricted by HLA-C dominated the ex vivo response.

TCRdb itself ran the reads through MiXCR, one entry per CDR3 protein. This table has some 310,000 distinct CDR3 sequences, 25% appearing once. The V gene end was trimmed by 3 bases and the J gene end by 0 bases; junction bases not matched to a gene: 6. CDR1 and CDR2 (germline): SEHNR, FQNEAQ (reference sequence). This CDR3 spans 16 amino acids. This clonotype has a count of ten or more. Its antigen is unknown. This rearrangement joins TRBV7-9 to TRBJ1-2; 8 bases line up with TRBD1. The receptor was isolated from a human donor in good health (CMV status not recorded). Some clones in this sample may be carry-over from other donors' samples. Specimen: cultured PBMCs, collected from culture after CMV antigen stimulation. CDR3 in DNA: TGTGCCAGCAGCTTCCGGGACAGGCCTGCTAACTATGGCTACACCTTC. Its translation: CASSFRDRPANYGYTF.